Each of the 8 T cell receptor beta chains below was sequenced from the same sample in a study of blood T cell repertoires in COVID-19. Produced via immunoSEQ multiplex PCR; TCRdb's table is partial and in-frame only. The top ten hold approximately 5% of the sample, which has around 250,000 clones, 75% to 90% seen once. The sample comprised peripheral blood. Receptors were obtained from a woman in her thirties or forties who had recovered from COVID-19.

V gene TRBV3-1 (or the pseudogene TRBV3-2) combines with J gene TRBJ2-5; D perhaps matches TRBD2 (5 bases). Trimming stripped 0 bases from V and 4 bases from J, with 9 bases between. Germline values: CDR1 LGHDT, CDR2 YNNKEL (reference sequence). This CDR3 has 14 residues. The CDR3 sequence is CASSQDGVGETQYF. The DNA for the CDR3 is TGTGCCAGCAGCCAAGACGGGGTCGGAGAGACCCAGTACTTC.

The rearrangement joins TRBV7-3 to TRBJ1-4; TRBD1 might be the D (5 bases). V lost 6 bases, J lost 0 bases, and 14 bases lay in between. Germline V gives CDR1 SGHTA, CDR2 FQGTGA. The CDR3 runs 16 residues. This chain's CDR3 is CASSSTGGPTNEKLFF. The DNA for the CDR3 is TGTGCCAGCAGTTCAACGGGGGGACCAACTAATGAAAAACTGTTTTTT.

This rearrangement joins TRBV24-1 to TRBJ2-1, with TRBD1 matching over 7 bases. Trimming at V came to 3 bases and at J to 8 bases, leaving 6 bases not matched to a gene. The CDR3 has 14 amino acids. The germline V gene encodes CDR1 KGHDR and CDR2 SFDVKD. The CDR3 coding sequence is TGTGCCACCAGTGATCCTACAGGGGCCTATGAGCAGTTCTTC. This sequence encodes CATSDPTGAYEQFF.

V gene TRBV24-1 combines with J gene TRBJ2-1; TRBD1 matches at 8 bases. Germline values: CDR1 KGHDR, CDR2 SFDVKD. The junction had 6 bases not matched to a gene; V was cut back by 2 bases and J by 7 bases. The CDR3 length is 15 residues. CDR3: CATSDSGRQGNEQFF. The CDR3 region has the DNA TGTGCCACCAGTGATTCGGGTCGACAGGGGAATGAGCAGTTCTTC.

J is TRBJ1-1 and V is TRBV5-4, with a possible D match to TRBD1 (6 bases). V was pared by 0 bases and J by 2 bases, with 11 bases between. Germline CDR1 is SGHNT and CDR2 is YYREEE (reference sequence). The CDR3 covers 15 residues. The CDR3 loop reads CASSLARTDNTEAFF. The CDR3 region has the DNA TGTGCCAGCAGCTTGGCGCGGACAGATAACACTGAAGCTTTCTTT. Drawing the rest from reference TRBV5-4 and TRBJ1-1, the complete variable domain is ETGVTQSPTHLIKTRGQQVTLRCSSQSGHNTVSWYQQALGQGPQFIFQYYREEENGRGNFPPRFSGLQFPNYSSELNVNALELDDSALYLCASSLARTDNTEAFFGQGTRLTVV.

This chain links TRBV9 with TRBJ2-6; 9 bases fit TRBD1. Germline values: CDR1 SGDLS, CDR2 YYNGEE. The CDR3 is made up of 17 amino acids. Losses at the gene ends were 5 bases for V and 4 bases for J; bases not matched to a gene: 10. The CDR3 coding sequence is TGTGCCAGCAGGGCGGGACAGGGTGTTGCGGGGGCCAACGTCCTGACTTTC. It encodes CASRAGQGVAGANVLTF.

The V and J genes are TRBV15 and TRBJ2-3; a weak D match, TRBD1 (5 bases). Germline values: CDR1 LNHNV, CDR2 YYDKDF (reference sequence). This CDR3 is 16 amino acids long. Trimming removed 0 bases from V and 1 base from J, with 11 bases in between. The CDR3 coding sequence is TGTGCCACCAGCAGAGATCGAGAAGGGGGCACAGATACGCAGTATTTT. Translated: CATSRDREGGTDTQYF.

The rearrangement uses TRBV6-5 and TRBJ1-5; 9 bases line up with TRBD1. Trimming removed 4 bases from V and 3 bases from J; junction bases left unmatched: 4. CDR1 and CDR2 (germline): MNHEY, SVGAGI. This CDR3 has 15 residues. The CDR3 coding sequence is TGTGCCAGCAGTTGGACAGGGGTGGCCAATCAGCCCCAGCATTTT. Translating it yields CASSWTGVANQPQHF.